The sequence of this T cell receptor beta chain was determined in a study of control samples from healthy donors and cancer patients. Profiled with immunoSEQ multiplex PCR; TCRdb holds only in-frame clones, not every one. This table holds about 70,000 clones, about 94% found once. CDR3 length: 15 residues. V was shortened by 3 bases and J by 2 bases, with 13 bases between the two germline ends. From germline, CDR1 is SGHNT and CDR2 YENEEA. This sequence joins TRBV11-3 and TRBJ2-5; weak D call: TRBD1 (6 bases). The source is a woman aged 25 to 39 in good health. The sequenced sample consisted of blood. The CDR3 coding sequence is TGTGCCAGCAGCTTTCATCACAGGGAACAAGAGACCCAGTACTTC. Amino acid sequence: CASSFHHREQETQYF.